The entry below gives a single TCR beta chain sequence along with its context. The junction had 10 bases not matched to a gene; V was cut back by 5 bases and J by 3 bases. Germline-derived CDR1 and CDR2 are SGHTS and YDEGEE. The CDR3 covers 16 residues. This entry is derived from a study of blood T cell repertoires in COVID-19. Profiled with immunoSEQ multiplex PCR; TCRdb holds only in-frame clones, not every one. The sample carries roughly 400,000 clones, 80% to 90% recorded once. This sequence was found in a woman aged 60-75 years with COVID-19, enrolled during active disease. This rearrangement joins TRBV5-8 to TRBJ2-1, with 8 bases matching TRBD1. The sample consisted of peripheral blood. The CDR3 nucleotides are TGTGCCAGCAGTTCCGGACAGGGCGGAAACTACAATGAGCAGTTCTTC. Its protein is CASSSGQGGNYNEQFF.